This is a list of T cell receptor beta chains from one sample in a study of T-cell memory formation after mild COVID-19. TCRdb fed the 5' RACE reads into MiXCR, producing one record per CDR3 protein. The data contain just under 150,000 distinct CDR3 sequences, 6% of them singletons. The source material was PBMCs or a T cell subset sorted from them (not recorded which). Receptors originate from an adult woman who had mild COVID-19 (a few samples of this study predate the infection). Cell type and time point are not known. Both conserved end residues are part of each CDR3. The D gene is left open where the match is weak. Not all rows give a size; the values are once, few, many and, for expanded clones, a class.

clone_size	v_call	d_call	j_call	cdr3_nt	cdr3_aa
-	TRBV27	-	TRBJ2-5	TGTGCCAGCAGTACACAGGGCCTAACGACGGAGACCCAGTACTTC	CASSTQGLTTETQYF
-	TRBV5-1	TRBD2	TRBJ2-1	TGCGCCAGCAGCCCCCTGGGGGCTAGCGGGAGGGCCGTTGAGCAGTTCTTC	CASSPLGASGRAVEQFF
many	TRBV4-3	TRBD1	TRBJ1-1	TGCGCCAGCAGCCAAGTACAGGGGTCTGAAGCTTTCTTT	CASSQVQGSEAFF
few	TRBV5-1	-	TRBJ2-2	TGCGCCAGCAGCTTAGGGATACACACCGGGGAGCTGTTTTTT	CASSLGIHTGELFF
many	TRBV20-1	-	TRBJ2-1	TGCAGTGCCGCGCTTGGCGGGGCGTACAATGAGCAGTTCTTC	CSAALGGAYNEQFF
few	TRBV30	-	TRBJ2-6	TGTGCCTGGAGTGTGGGGACGGCGGACAGTCGTTCTGGGGCCAACGTCCTGACTTTC	CAWSVGTADSRSGANVLTF
many	TRBV12-3/TRBV12-4	TRBD2	TRBJ2-7	TGTGCCAGCAGCAAGGGACTAGCGGGCTCCGGGTACGAGCAGTACTTC	CASSKGLAGSGYEQYF
many	TRBV11-2	TRBD1	TRBJ2-1	TGTGCCAGCAGCTTAAGGCCGACAGGGCCGAGCTCCTACAATGAGCAGTTCTTC	CASSLRPTGPSSYNEQFF
few	TRBV7-8	-	TRBJ1-1	TGTGCCAGCAGCTTGTGGGGGGCGGGGTCCCTACGGAACACTGAAGCTTTCTTT	CASSLWGAGSLRNTEAFF
many	TRBV7-9	-	TRBJ2-1	TGTGCCAGCTGCCCAGATCCACCCCACGAGCAGTTCTTC	CASCPDPPHEQFF
many	TRBV6-5	TRBD1	TRBJ1-2	TGTGCCAGCGGTTACAGGGGATATGGCTACACCTTC	CASGYRGYGYTF
few	TRBV27	-	TRBJ2-2	TGTGCCAGCAGACCCGACACTAACACCGGGGAGCTGTTTTTT	CASRPDTNTGELFF
-	TRBV12-3/TRBV12-4	TRBD2	TRBJ2-7	TGTGCCAGCAGCCGGGGACTAGCCTACGAGCAGTACTTC	CASSRGLAYEQYF
few	TRBV12-3/TRBV12-4	TRBD2	TRBJ2-1	TGTGCCAGCAGTTTTCCGAAAACACTAGCGGGAGGGCTCAATGAGCAGTTCTTC	CASSFPKTLAGGLNEQFF
many	TRBV12-3/TRBV12-4	TRBD1	TRBJ2-3	TGTGCCAGCACCATGGACAGGGGCACAGATACGCAGTATTTT	CASTMDRGTDTQYF
few	TRBV5-1	-	TRBJ2-5	TGCGCCAGCAGCCTAGGTCCCACCCAAGAGACCCAGTACTTC	CASSLGPTQETQYF
many	TRBV9	-	TRBJ2-3	TGTGCCAGCAGCCCTCGAGGAGATACGCAGTATTTT	CASSPRGDTQYF
-	TRBV7-6	-	TRBJ2-1	TGTGCCAGCAGCGGATCTACGAACAATGAGCAGTTCTTC	CASSGSTNNEQFF
few	TRBV5-1	-	TRBJ2-5	TGCGCCAGCAGCTTGTCTTTGCAAGAGACCCAGTACTTC	CASSLSLQETQYF
few	TRBV24-1	TRBD1	TRBJ1-4	TGTGCCACCAGTGATCGGACCGGACAGGCAACTAATGAAAAACTGTTTTTT	CATSDRTGQATNEKLFF
few	TRBV12-3/TRBV12-4	-	TRBJ1-6	TGTGCCAGCAGCTCCACCTCACCCCTCCACTTT	CASSSTSPLHF
many	TRBV4-1	TRBD2	TRBJ2-3	TGCGCCAGCAGCCAAGAAGGTCCGCGACTAGCGGGGGTCGGAGATACGCAGTATTTT	CASSQEGPRLAGVGDTQYF
few	TRBV20-1	-	TRBJ1-2	TGCAGTGCCCCCGGTAGGGGCTATGGCTACACCTTC	CSAPGRGYGYTF
few	TRBV7-2	-	TRBJ1-1	TGTGCCAGCAGCTTAGTACAGGGATTCATGAACACTGAAGCTTTCTTT	CASSLVQGFMNTEAFF
few	TRBV5-4	TRBD2	TRBJ2-3	TGTGCCAGCAGCGCCGGTGCGGGGGGCACTACAGATACGCAGTATTTT	CASSAGAGGTTDTQYF
many	TRBV20-1	TRBD2	TRBJ2-1	TGCAGTGCTAGTCCGCCCAGTGGTAGCGGGAGGGGAAGTAGTTATGAGCAGTTCTTC	CSASPPSGSGRGSSYEQFF
many	TRBV7-9	-	TRBJ1-1	TGTGCCAGCAGACTGTCCGGGGAGGAAGCTTTCTTT	CASRLSGEEAFF
few	TRBV30	-	TRBJ2-2	TGTGCCTGGCTCCCAACTAGCAGGAACACCGGGGAGCTGTTTTTT	CAWLPTSRNTGELFF
-	TRBV7-9	TRBD2	TRBJ2-5	TGTGCCAGCAGCTCGGGAGGCCAAGAGACCCAGTACTTC	CASSSGGQETQYF
many	TRBV5-1	TRBD1	TRBJ2-5	TGCGCCAGCAGCCCGGGACAGGGGTACCAAGAGACCCAGTACTTC	CASSPGQGYQETQYF
-	TRBV7-2	-	TRBJ2-1	TGTGCCAGCCTGCCAGGGGGGGGGAACAATGAGCAGTTCTTC	CASLPGGGNNEQFF
-	TRBV7-2	-	TRBJ1-1	TGTGCCAGCAGCTCGCATGTTGACACTGAAGCTTTCTTT	CASSSHVDTEAFF
few	TRBV7-8	-	TRBJ2-2	TGTGCCAGCAGCTTAGTAGAGTCTCGGCGGGGCGGGAACACCGGGGAGCTGTTTTTT	CASSLVESRRGGNTGELFF
many	TRBV5-1	-	TRBJ2-2	TGCGCCAGCAGCTTGACCCCTGCGAGCACCGGGGAGCTGTTTTTT	CASSLTPASTGELFF
-	TRBV7-2	TRBD1	TRBJ2-1	TGTGCCAGCAGCCCCACAGGGGGCTTAGGATACAATGAGCAGTTCTTC	CASSPTGGLGYNEQFF